The source of this T cell receptor (beta chain) is a study of low-dose radiotherapy and immunotherapy resistance in tumors. The wider study: Cohort 2 was treated with 1 Gy per fraction every two weeks, amounting to 13 Gy across 26 weeks. Patients took aspirin 300 mg by mouth once daily. This continued for four cycles, starting on cycle 1 day 1.

CDR1 and CDR2 from the germline V gene are MDHEN and SYDVKM. The V and J ends lost 6 bases and 5 bases, in that order; junction bases with no gene match: 14. This CDR3 spans 18 amino acids. As for time point: after trial treatment. Treatment denoted: LDRT plus nivolumab, ipilimumab, low-dose cyclophosphamide and aspirin (RACIN trial). TRAV- and TRBV-specific primers primed first-strand cDNA, covering alpha and beta chains. The TCRs were subjected to amplification over around 19 PCR cycles employing a constant-region primer in conjunction with a V-primer adapter. Amplification (by in vitro transcription) was performed on isolated mRNA. TCRdb reanalysed the reads using MiXCR and keeps one entry per CDR3 protein. Among 65,000 to 95,000 distinct CDR3 sequences listed, about a sixth were seen once.

This TCR was sampled from a male donor with prostate cancer. The gene calls are TRBV28 and TRBJ2-1; 12 bases are shared with TRBD2. Sequences were derived from PBMCs, sampled after low-dose radiotherapy plus immunotherapy. The CDR3 DNA reads TGTGCCAGCAGCAGTTTAGCCCCTAGCGGGAGGGCGCACAATGAGCAGTTCTTC. Protein product: CASSSLAPSGRAHNEQFF.